This TCR beta chain was obtained from a study of cytomegalovirus exposure and HLA in healthy donors. Broader study findings: For most TCR beta V segments, an earlier analysis put the productive rate at about 87% or about 30% of the time. Later analysis identified a missense DCLRE1C variant that was linked to TCR beta V- and J-gene trimming. The authors assumed roughly uniform sequencing depth across donors for presence/absence analyses. A list of around 150 TCR beta chains associated with cytomegalovirus was given.

With respect to this clone: The antigen is not known.

This PCR relied on a set of 60 Vbeta primers and 13 Jbeta primers. Clones were read by immunoSEQ multiplex PCR, and TCRdb kept only the in-frame ones, dropping some. This sample has 80,000 to 130,000 clones, with around 76% found just once. CDR3 size: 14 residues. CDR1 SGHDT and CDR2 YYEEEE come from the germline V gene. With 0 bases removed from V and 4 bases from J, the gap between germline ends came to 8 bases. The sample was PBMCs. The chain is built from TRBV5-6 and TRBJ2-1; D may be TRBD1 (5 bases). The sequence came from a woman aged 45 to 65 in good health and CMV-seropositive. The CDR3 DNA reads as TGTGCCAGCAGCTTGGAGACAGAGTACAATGAGCAGTTCTTC. It specifies CASSLETEYNEQFF. Supplemented by reference TRBV5-6 and TRBJ2-1, the full variable domain reads DAGVTQSPTHLIKTRGQQVTLRCSPKSGHDTVSWYQQALGQGPQFIFQYYEEEERQRGNFPDRFSGHQFPNYSSELNVNALLLGDSALYLCASSLETEYNEQFFGPGTRLTVL.